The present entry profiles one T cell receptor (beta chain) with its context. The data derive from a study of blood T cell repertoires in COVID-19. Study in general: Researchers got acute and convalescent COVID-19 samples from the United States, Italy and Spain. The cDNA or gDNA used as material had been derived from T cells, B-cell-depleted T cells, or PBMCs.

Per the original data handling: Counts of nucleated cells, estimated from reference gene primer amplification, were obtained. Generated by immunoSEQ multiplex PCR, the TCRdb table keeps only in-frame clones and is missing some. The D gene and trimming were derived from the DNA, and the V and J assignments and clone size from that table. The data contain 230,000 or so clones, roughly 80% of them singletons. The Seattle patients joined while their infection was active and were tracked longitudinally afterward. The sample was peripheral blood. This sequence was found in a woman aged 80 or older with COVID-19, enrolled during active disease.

DNA for the CDR3: TGCGCCAGCAGCTTGGGGGACAGATATAACTATGGCTACACCTTC. Its translation: CASSLGDRYNYGYTF. The chain has TRBV5-1 and TRBJ1-2; 7 bases agree with TRBD1. Germline CDR1 reads SGHRS; CDR2 reads YFSETQ. V was clipped by 0 bases and J by 1 base; unmatched bases: 3. The CDR3 totals 15 residues.